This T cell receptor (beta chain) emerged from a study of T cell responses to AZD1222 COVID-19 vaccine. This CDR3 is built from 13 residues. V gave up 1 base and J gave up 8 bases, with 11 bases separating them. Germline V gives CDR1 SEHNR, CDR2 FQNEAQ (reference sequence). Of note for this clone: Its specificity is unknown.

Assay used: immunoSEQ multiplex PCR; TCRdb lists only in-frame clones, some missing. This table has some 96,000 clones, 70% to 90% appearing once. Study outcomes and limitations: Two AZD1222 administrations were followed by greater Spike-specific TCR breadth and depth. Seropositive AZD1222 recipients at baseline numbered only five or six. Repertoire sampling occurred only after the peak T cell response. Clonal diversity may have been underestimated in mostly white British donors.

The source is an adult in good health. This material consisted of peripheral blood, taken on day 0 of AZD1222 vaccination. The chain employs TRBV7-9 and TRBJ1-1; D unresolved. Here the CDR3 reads CASSLVGRTEAFF. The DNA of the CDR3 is TGTGCCAGCAGCTTAGTCGGGCGTACCGAAGCTTTCTTT.